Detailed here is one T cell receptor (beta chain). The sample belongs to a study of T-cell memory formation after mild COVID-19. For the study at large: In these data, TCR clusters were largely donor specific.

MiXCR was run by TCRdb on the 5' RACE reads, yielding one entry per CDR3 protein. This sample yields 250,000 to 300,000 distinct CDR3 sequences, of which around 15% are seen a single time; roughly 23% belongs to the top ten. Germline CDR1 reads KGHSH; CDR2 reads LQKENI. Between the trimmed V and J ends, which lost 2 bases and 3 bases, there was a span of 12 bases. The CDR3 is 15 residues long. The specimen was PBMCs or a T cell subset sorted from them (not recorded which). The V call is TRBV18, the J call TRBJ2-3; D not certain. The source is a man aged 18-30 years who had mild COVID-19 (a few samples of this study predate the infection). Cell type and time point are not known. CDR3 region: CASSPAKLRTDTQYF. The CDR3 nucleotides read TGTGCCAGCTCACCAGCCAAGTTAAGGACAGATACGCAGTATTTT.